Listed below are T cell receptor beta chains from one sample, sequenced in a study of CD8 T cells in ankylosing spondylitis. TCRdb re-derived calls from the 5' RACE reads in MiXCR, one entry per CDR3 protein. The sample lists some 290,000 distinct CDR3 sequences; roughly 20% were seen once. Sequences were obtained from blood, either unsorted or a sorted T cell fraction (not recorded which). Source of these receptors: a male donor with ankylosing spondylitis or in good health (not recorded which). Both conserved end residues are part of each CDR3. A D gene is named only where the DNA matches it firmly. The size of a clone is reported for some rows only, either as once, few or many, or as a class for expanded clones.

j_call v_call clone_size d_call cdr3_aa cdr3_nt
TRBJ1-5 TRBV12-3/TRBV12-4 . TRBD1 CASTLEQGAHQPQHF TGTGCCAGCACCCTGGAACAGGGGGCCCATCAGCCCCAGCATTTT
TRBJ2-3 TRBV15 few TRBD2 CATSSRGGDYPTDTQYF TGTGCCACCAGCAGCCGGGGTGGGGACTACCCCACAGATACGCAGTATTTT
TRBJ1-6 TRBV5-1 few . CASSLDRSNSPLHF TGCGCCAGCAGCTTGGACAGATCCAATTCACCCCTCCACTTT
TRBJ1-1 TRBV6-2/TRBV6-3 many TRBD1 CASSLQGAWQNTEAFF TGTGCCAGCAGTTTGCAGGGGGCCTGGCAGAACACTGAAGCTTTCTTT
TRBJ2-2 TRBV12-3/TRBV12-4 many TRBD2 CASTRREIGELFF TGTGCCAGCACTCGGCGGGAGATCGGGGAGCTGTTTTTT
TRBJ1-1 TRBV5-1 few TRBD1 CASSLGTGLSLGTEAFF TGCGCCAGCAGCTTGGGGACAGGGCTGAGCCTGGGCACTGAAGCTTTCTTT
TRBJ2-1 TRBV5-1 . TRBD2 CASSLVSGGLAGSEQFF TGCGCCAGCAGCTTGGTCAGCGGGGGACTAGCGGGGAGTGAGCAGTTCTTC
TRBJ2-2 TRBV4-2 . TRBD2 CASSQASGGAHTGELFF TGTGCCAGCAGCCAGGCTAGCGGGGGGGCCCACACCGGGGAGCTGTTTTTT
TRBJ2-3 TRBV20-1 . . CSAFPLAGTDTQYF TGCAGTGCCTTCCCACTAGCCGGCACAGATACGCAGTATTTT
TRBJ1-5 TRBV27 many . CASSLSGGHQPQHF TGTGCCAGCAGTTTATCCGGGGGGCATCAGCCCCAGCATTTT
TRBJ1-2 TRBV12-3/TRBV12-4 once . CASSLAGTLLSNYGYTF TGTGCCAGCAGCCTAGCCGGGACCCTCCTTTCTAACTATGGCTACACCTTC
TRBJ2-3 TRBV7-8 . . CASSPDSTATDTQYF TGTGCCAGCAGCCCCGACTCAACAGCCACAGATACGCAGTATTTT
TRBJ1-2 TRBV12-3/TRBV12-4 many . CASSSGLHGYTF TGTGCCAGCAGTTCAGGGTTACATGGCTACACCTTC
TRBJ1-6 TRBV5-1 few TRBD1 CASSLDTGENSPLHF TGCGCCAGCAGCTTGGACACAGGGGAAAATTCACCCCTCCACTTT
TRBJ2-5 TRBV24-1 few . CATSDWNQETQYF TGTGCCACCAGTGATTGGAACCAAGAGACCCAGTACTTC
TRBJ2-1 TRBV20-1 . . CSARDPPKEFF TGCAGTGCTAGAGATCCTCCTAAGGAGTTCTTC
TRBJ2-5 TRBV20-1 many . CSARDEGLQETQYF TGCAGTGCTAGAGATGAGGGGTTACAAGAGACCCAGTACTTC
TRBJ2-3 TRBV10-3 . TRBD2 CAISVQRGGTDAQYF TGTGCCATCAGTGTTCAGCGGGGGGGCACAGATGCGCAGTATTTT
TRBJ1-1 TRBV10-3 once TRBD1 CAAARDRGNTEAFF TGTGCGGCCGCACGGGACAGGGGAAACACTGAAGCTTTTTTT
TRBJ2-3 TRBV5-6 . . CASSSGLGGADTQYF TGTGCCAGCAGCTCTGGACTAGGGGGCGCAGATACGCAGTATTTT
TRBJ2-2 TRBV2 few . CASSGEASGELFF TGTGCCAGCAGTGGAGAAGCCTCCGGGGAGCTGTTTTTT
TRBJ2-3 TRBV29-1 . TRBD2 CSVLDGGSKGDTQYF TGCAGCGTTCTTGACGGGGGGTCAAAAGGAGATACGCAGTATTTT